Following are 8 T cell receptor beta chains from one sample sequenced in a study of T cell responses to AZD1222 COVID-19 vaccine. Assay: immunoSEQ multiplex PCR; the TCRdb copy retains only in-frame clones and omits some. The sample lists under 150,000 clones, about 91% occurring once. The input for sequencing was peripheral blood, taken on day 0 of AZD1222 vaccination. These receptors were obtained from an adult in good health.

This chain joins TRBV9 and TRBJ1-2; unclear D gene. V shed 0 bases and J shed 2 bases, with 11 bases lying between them. This CDR3 has 15 amino acids. Germline V gene lookup returns CDR1 SGDLS and CDR2 YYNGEE. The CDR3 nucleotides are TGTGCCAGCAGCGTAGAACTCTGGGGAAACTATGGCTACACCTTC. It encodes CASSVELWGNYGYTF.

The rearrangement uses TRBV6-2 or TRBV6-3 and TRBJ2-7; D remains ambiguous. Trimming shortened V by 5 bases and J by 2 bases, and 25 bases separated the two germline ends. The CDR3 extends over 18 amino acids. Germline CDR1 MNHEY, CDR2 SVGEGT. The CDR3 is CASSIRLSLEVWTYEQYF. In nucleotides, the CDR3 is TGTGCCAGCAGTATCCGGCTCAGTTTGGAAGTGTGGACCTACGAGCAGTACTTC.

The chain uses TRBV28 and TRBJ1-1, with D uncertain. Trimming removed 6 bases from V and 1 base from J, with 12 bases in between. Germline lookup yields CDR1 MDHEN and CDR2 SYDVKM. The CDR3 is 14 residues long. The CDR3, as DNA: TGTGCCAGCAGGATCCCGCCGGGGAACACTGAAGCTTTCTTT. Translated: CASRIPPGNTEAFF.

The rearrangement links TRBV7-9 to TRBJ1-4; 8 nucleotides line up with TRBD1. CDR3 length: 18 residues. Germline CDR1 reads SEHNR; CDR2 reads FQNEAQ (reference sequence). Trimming cost V 5 bases and J 0 bases; bases outside gene matches: 11. DNA of the CDR3: TGTGCCAGCAGCCCCGGGACAGGTGAACTTACAACTAATGAAAAACTGTTTTTT. Translated: CASSPGTGELTTNEKLFF. Looking up the rest from reference TRBV7-9 and TRBJ1-4 gives the full variable domain: DTGVSQNPRHKITKRGQNVTFRCDPISEHNRLYWYRQTLGQGPEFLTYFQNEAQLEKSRLLSDRFSAERPKGSFSTLEIQRTEQGDSAMYLCASSPGTGELTTNEKLFFGSGTQLSVL.

V gene TRBV12-3 or TRBV12-4 combines with J gene TRBJ1-6; D gene uncertain. The ends were cut back, 4 bases at V and 6 bases at J, with 4 bases in the middle. The CDR3 totals 12 residues. CDR3 sequence reads: CASSWANSPLHF. CDR3 DNA: TGTGCCAGCAGTTGGGCTAATTCACCCCTCCACTTT.

The rearrangement links TRBV4-3 to TRBJ1-3; D remains ambiguous. With 0 bases removed from V and 1 base from J, the gap between germline ends came to 10 bases. CDR1 is LGHNA and CDR2 is YSLEER in the germline V gene. The CDR3 consists of 16 residues. The DNA of the CDR3 is TGCGCCAGCAGCCAAGATCGCCAAAGGTCTGGAAACACCATATATTTT. As protein: CASSQDRQRSGNTIYF.

This clone appeared once. V and J are TRBV2 and TRBJ1-2; D unresolved. Between the trimmed V and J ends, which lost 2 bases and 6 bases, there was a span of 22 bases. Germline values: CDR1 SNHLY, CDR2 FYNNEI. The CDR3 is 17 residues long. Here the CDR3 reads CASSENGLKTLSNGYTF. The CDR3 region has the DNA TGTGCCAGCAGTGAAAACGGGTTGAAAACGTTATCTAATGGCTACACCTTC.

V gene TRBV7-2 combines with J gene TRBJ1-5; tentative D call: TRBD1 (6 bases). The CDR3 has 16 amino acids. V was shortened by 4 bases and J by 2 bases, with 15 bases between the two germline ends. Germline V gives CDR1 SGHTA, CDR2 FQGNSA. The CDR3 nucleotides read TGTGCCAGCAGCTCCCTACAGGGAAGGGGCAATCAGCCCCAGCATTTT. Translation gives CASSSLQGRGNQPQHF.